These 26 T cell receptor beta chains came from one sample sequenced in a study of T cells in Graves' hyperthyroidism and ophthalmopathy. The source material, RNA transcripts, was used to amplify TCR beta CDR3 regions. A set of HTBI primers served as the primers for a first-round RT-PCR of the TCR CDR3. Via MiXCR, TCRdb re-called the multiplex PCR reads, giving one row per CDR3 protein. In the table there are fewer than 350,000 distinct CDR3 sequences, about an eighth of which are singletons. Input material: blood. These receptors all come from a woman aged 30 to 39 with Graves' hyperthyroidism that later progressed to Graves' ophthalmopathy.

In this sample, this clonotype turned up many times. CDR3 DNA sequence: TGTGCCAGCAGCTTAGTAGGGTCCTACGAGCAGTACTTC. It yields the protein CASSLVGSYEQYF. This chain uses TRBV11-1 with TRBJ2-7; no definite D call. The CDR3 is 13 residues long. The ends were cut back, 1 base at V and 1 base at J, with 5 bases in the middle. The germline CDR1 and CDR2 sequences are SGHAT and FQDESV (reference sequence).

This clonotype showed up many times. The chain links TRBV7-6 to TRBJ2-1; 9 bases are a match to TRBD1. Unmatched junction bases numbered 2, after V lost 2 bases and J lost 3 bases. The CDR3 covers 15 residues. Germline values: CDR1 SGHVS, CDR2 FNYEAQ. The CDR3 protein is CASSLPGQGYNEQFF. The CDR3 DNA reads TGTGCCAGCAGCTTACCGGGACAGGGCTACAATGAGCAGTTCTTC.

This clonotype was recorded many times. This sequence joins TRBV20-1 and TRBJ2-3; D not resolved. The CDR3 loop spans 12 amino acids. V was trimmed by 2 bases and J by 4 bases, leaving 7 bases between them. CDR1 and CDR2 (germline): DFQATT, SNEGSKA (reference sequence). DNA of the CDR3: TGCAGTGCTAGAAAGTCGGCAGATACGCAGTATTTT. Its protein product is CSARKSADTQYF.

Many counts were recorded for this clonotype. V is TRBV7-9 and J is TRBJ2-7; 8 positions agree with TRBD1. With 5 bases clipped from V and 2 bases from J, the junction kept 5 bases outside the gene matches. Germline V CDR1 and CDR2: SEHNR, FQNEAQ (reference sequence). This CDR3 has 14 residues. DNA for the CDR3: TGTGCCAGCAGCCGACAGGGGTCCCCCTACGAGCAGTACTTC. Encoded protein: CASSRQGSPYEQYF.

This clonotype was recorded at least ten times. This rearrangement joins TRBV6-5 to TRBJ2-5; 10 bases match TRBD1. Germline CDR1 MNHEY, CDR2 SVGAGI. The CDR3 covers 16 residues. The ends lost 2 bases at V and 5 bases at J; junction bases unmatched: 8. The CDR3 DNA is TGTGCCAGCAGTTACCGTCCCGGGACAGGGGATGAGACCCAGTACTTC. Translation: CASSYRPGTGDETQYF.

This clonotype appeared many times. The V and J genes are TRBV20-1 and TRBJ2-7, with D hard to call. Trimming left V 7 bases short and J 3 bases short, with 19 bases between. The CDR3 is made up of 14 amino acids. Germline CDR1 is DFQATT and CDR2 is SNEGSKA (reference sequence). The CDR3 spells CSVHPRVNGYEQYF. In DNA form, the CDR3 reads TGCAGTGTCCATCCACGGGTCAACGGCTACGAGCAGTACTTC.

This clonotype was observed at least ten times. V gene TRBV7-9 combines with J gene TRBJ2-7; D is unresolved. CDR1 SEHNR and CDR2 FQNEAQ come from the germline V gene (reference sequence). The CDR3 has 16 residues. V was trimmed by 5 bases and J by 2 bases, leaving 19 bases between them. The CDR3, as DNA: TGTGCCAGCAGCCCCCTAATGTTGGGGTCCCCCTACGAGCAGTACTTC. This encodes CASSPLMLGSPYEQYF. Drawing the rest from reference TRBV7-9 and TRBJ2-7, the complete variable domain is DTGVSQNPRHKITKRGQNVTFRCDPISEHNRLYWYRQTLGQGPEFLTYFQNEAQLEKSRLLSDRFSAERPKGSFSTLEIQRTEQGDSAMYLCASSPLMLGSPYEQYFGPGTRLTVT.

The J gene is TRBJ2-1, the V gene TRBV2; 9 bases line up with TRBD1. This CDR3 contains 14 residues. The germline gives CDR1 SNHLY, CDR2 FYNNEI. The trim removed 5 bases at V and 7 bases at J, leaving 6 bases unmatched. CDR3 sequence (DNA): TGTGCCAGCAGTTCACAGGGGGCGGCAAATGAGCAGTTCTTC. It yields the protein CASSSQGAANEQFF.

Ten or more counts support this clonotype. V gene TRBV9 combines with J gene TRBJ1-1; D may be TRBD1 (5 bases). The ends were cut back, 2 bases at V and 4 bases at J, with 12 bases in the middle. This CDR3 has 14 residues. In germline, CDR1 is SGDLS, CDR2 YYNGEE. As DNA, the CDR3 is TGTGCCAGCAGCGTCGGGGGGGATGTCACTGAAGCTTTCTTT. This gives the protein CASSVGGDVTEAFF.

This clonotype was seen a few times. The chain has TRBV5-1 and TRBJ2-7; 9 nucleotides agree with TRBD1. The CDR3 runs to 15 residues. The J segment lost 3 bases and the V segment lost 0 bases, leaving 4 bases of the junction unmatched. In germline, CDR1 is SGHRS, CDR2 YFSETQ. The CDR3 bases are TGCGCCAGCAGCTTGGCCCCGACAGGGGGCTACGAGCAGTACTTC. Translation gives CASSLAPTGGYEQYF.

The chain is built from TRBV3-1 and TRBJ1-1; D is uncertain. Germline V gene sequence: CDR1 LGHDT, CDR2 YNNKEL (reference sequence). With 7 bases removed from V and 0 bases from J, the gap between germline ends came to 15 bases. The CDR3 contains 15 residues. CDR3 sequence reads: CASNSRTEMNTEAFF. The DNA for the CDR3 is TGTGCCAGCAATTCTCGGACGGAGATGAACACTGAAGCTTTCTTT.

This clonotype was counted between two and nine times. V gene TRBV24-1 combines with J gene TRBJ2-1; D may correspond to TRBD1 or TRBD2 (6 bases each). The CDR3 runs 15 residues. The germline CDR1 and CDR2 sequences are KGHDR and SFDVKD. Between the trimmed V and J ends, which lost 1 base and 6 bases, there was a span of 12 bases. CDR3 loop: CATSDLGGTSNEQFF. CDR3 nucleotides: TGTGCCACCAGTGATTTAGGCGGGACAAGCAATGAGCAGTTCTTC.

V is TRBV4-2 and J is TRBJ1-1; D not certain. CDR1 is LGHNA and CDR2 is YNFKEQ in the germline V gene. This CDR3 has 12 residues. The V end was cut by 4 bases, the J end by 7 bases, with 10 bases between. This chain's CDR3 is CASSREDGEAFF. The CDR3 DNA reads TGTGCCAGCAGCCGGGAAGACGGTGAAGCTTTCTTT.

This clonotype was recorded many times. This rearrangement joins TRBV5-1 to TRBJ1-5, with 7 positions matching TRBD1. The germline V gene has CDR1 SGHRS and CDR2 YFSETQ. This CDR3 has 16 amino acids. Trimming removed 0 bases from V and 0 bases from J; junction bases left unmatched: 3. CDR3 coding DNA: TGCGCCAGCAGCTTGGGAGACAGGGCTAGCAATCAGCCCCAGCATTTT. Translated, it gives CASSLGDRASNQPQHF. The entire variable domain, with the rest obtained from reference TRBV5-1 and TRBJ1-5, is as follows: KAGVTQTPRYLIKTRGQQVTLSCSPISGHRSVSWYQQTPGQGLQFLFEYFSETQRNKGNFPGRFSGRQFSNSRSEMNVSTLELGDSALYLCASSLGDRASNQPQHFGDGTRLSIL.

The chain couples TRBV9 to TRBJ1-5, with D perhaps matching TRBD1 (5 bases). The V gene's germline CDR1 is SGDLS and CDR2 YYNGEE. V lost 3 bases to trimming and J lost 1 base, with 8 bases between them. The CDR3 is made up of 14 amino acids. The CDR3 DNA follows: TGTGCCAGCAGCGATGGGACCAGCAATCAGCCCCAGCATTTT. Translating it yields CASSDGTSNQPQHF.

Regarding this clonotype: At one boundary the junction diverges from the germline segment, which might be a read error. The chain carries TRBV24-1 and TRBJ2-2, with 9 positions matching TRBD2. The CDR3 length is 17 residues. The V gene's germline CDR1 is KGHDR and CDR2 SFDVKD. The CDR3: CATSESGTSRRTRELFF. The CDR3 nucleotides read TGTGCCACCAGTGAGTCCGGGACTAGCCGGCGCACCCGGGAGCTGTTTTTT.

This clonotype was picked up a small number of times. The V gene is TRBV30, the J gene TRBJ2-5; no definite D call. Germline-derived CDR1 and CDR2 are GTSNPN and SVGIG (reference sequence). The CDR3 loop spans 15 amino acids. The V end lost 0 bases, the J end lost 3 bases, and 14 bases lay between the germline ends. The DNA of the CDR3 is TGTGCCTGGAGTGTAGGGTTTGGTACAGAAGAGACCCAGTACTTC. As protein: CAWSVGFGTEETQYF.

This clonotype was recorded at least ten times. This rearrangement joins TRBV5-8 to TRBJ2-1; 12 bases are a match to TRBD2. Per germline, CDR1 SGHTS and CDR2 YDEGEE. V trimming: 2 bases; J trimming: 9 bases; junction bases outside the gene matches: 21. The CDR3 contains 20 residues. The CDR3 loop reads CASSFWGKPTTSGRIVEQFF. CDR3 DNA: TGTGCCAGCAGCTTTTGGGGGAAACCTACGACTAGCGGGAGAATTGTTGAGCAGTTCTTC.

This clonotype has ten or more counts. The chain recombines TRBV2 with TRBJ1-1; 8 bases agree with TRBD1. This CDR3 is built from 14 residues. V dropped 6 bases and J dropped 6; count of bases not matched to a gene: 9. Germline-derived CDR1 and CDR2 are SNHLY and FYNNEI. The CDR3 DNA follows: TGTGCCAGCAGGGAACAGGGGGAAGTCGCTGAAGCTTTCTTT. Translation gives CASREQGEVAEAFF.

The gene calls are TRBV5-4 and TRBJ2-5; the D is unclear. Germline V CDR1 and CDR2: SGHNT, YYREEE (reference sequence). V was pared by 0 bases and J by 4 bases, with 13 bases between. The CDR3 is made up of 15 amino acids. The CDR3 nucleotides are TGTGCCAGCAGCTTGGGGGGAACATCGGGAGAGACCCAGTACTTC. This translates into CASSLGGTSGETQYF.

The sample holds many counts of this clonotype. This chain links TRBV2 with TRBJ1-6; D call uncertain. The CDR3 totals 13 residues. V lost 7 bases and J 10 bases, leaving 14 bases between the germline ends. Germline values: CDR1 SNHLY, CDR2 FYNNEI. CDR3: CASTGASGSPLHF. CDR3 DNA: TGTGCCAGCACGGGCGCTTCGGGATCACCCCTCCACTTT.

The gene calls are TRBV18 and TRBJ1-1, with 7 positions matching TRBD1. V shed 3 bases and J 7 bases; nucleotides not matched to a gene: 11. CDR3 length: 15 residues. The V gene's germline CDR1 is KGHSH and CDR2 LQKENI. The DNA of the CDR3 is TGTGCCAGCTCACCCGCCACCGGACAGGTCCGTGAAGCTTTCTTT. Translation gives CASSPATGQVREAFF.

This clonotype has a count of ten or more. The rearrangement uses TRBV5-5 and TRBJ2-1; 7 nucleotides align to TRBD2. CDR3 length equals 12 residues. From germline, CDR1 is SGHKS and CDR2 YYEKEE (reference sequence). With 5 bases clipped from V and 10 bases from J, the junction kept 6 bases outside the gene matches. The CDR3: CASRAGLPEQFF. CDR3 in DNA: TGTGCCAGCAGAGCGGGATTGCCCGAGCAGTTCTTC.

This chain uses TRBV25-1 with TRBJ2-7, with a tentative D call TRBD1 (6 bases). The germline V gene encodes CDR1 MGHDK and CDR2 SYGVNS. V shed 3 bases and J shed 5 bases, with 14 bases lying between them. The CDR3 loop spans 14 amino acids. CDR3 DNA sequence: TGTGCCAGCAGTGACTGGGGACATTCCAACGAGCAGTACTTC. It specifies CASSDWGHSNEQYF.

V is TRBV14 and J is TRBJ2-7; 7 bases align to TRBD1. Per germline, CDR1 SGHDN and CDR2 FVKESK. This CDR3 spans 14 amino acids. The trim removed 4 bases at V and 7 bases at J, leaving 10 bases unmatched. CDR3 DNA: TGTGCCAGCAGCCCGAACTACAGGGGTCGAGAGCAGTACTTC. Protein: CASSPNYRGREQYF. The whole variable domain, filled in from reference TRBV14 and TRBJ2-7, reads EAGVTQFPSHSVIEKGQTVTLRCDPISGHDNLYWYRRVMGKEIKFLLHFVKESKQDESGMPNNRFLAERTGGTYSTLKVQPAELEDSGVYFCASSPNYRGREQYFGPGTRLTVT.

V gene TRBV12-3 or TRBV12-4 combines with J gene TRBJ1-4; 9 bases fit TRBD1. The CDR3 has 13 residues. J gave up 7 bases and V 10 bases, and 7 bases lay outside the gene matches. Here the CDR3 reads CAISGTGSEKLFF. CDR3 in DNA: TGTGCCATCTCCGGGACAGGGAGTGAAAAACTGTTTTTT.